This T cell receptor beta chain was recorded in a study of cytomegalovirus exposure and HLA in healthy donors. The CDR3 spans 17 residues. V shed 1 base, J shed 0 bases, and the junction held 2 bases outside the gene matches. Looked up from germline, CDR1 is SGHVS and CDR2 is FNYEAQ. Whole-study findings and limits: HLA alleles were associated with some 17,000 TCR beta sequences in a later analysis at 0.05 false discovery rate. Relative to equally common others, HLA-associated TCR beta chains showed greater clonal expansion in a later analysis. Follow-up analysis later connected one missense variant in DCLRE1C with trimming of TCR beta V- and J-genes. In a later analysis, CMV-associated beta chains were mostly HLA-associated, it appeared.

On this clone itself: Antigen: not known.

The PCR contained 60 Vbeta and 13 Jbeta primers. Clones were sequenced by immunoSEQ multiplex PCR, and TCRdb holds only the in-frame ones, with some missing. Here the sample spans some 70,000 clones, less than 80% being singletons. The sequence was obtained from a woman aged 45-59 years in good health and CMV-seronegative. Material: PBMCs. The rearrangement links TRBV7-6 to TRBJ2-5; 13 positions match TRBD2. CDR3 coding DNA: TGTGCCAGCAGCTTAGGACTAGCGGGAGGCTACCAAGAGACCCAGTACTTC. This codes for CASSLGLAGGYQETQYF.